The 20 T cell receptor beta chains in this list originate from one sample, sequenced in a study of T and B cells in COVID-19 patients (dated by TCRdb to about 2020). TRB repertoires were amplified from 250-500 ng of genomic DNA extracted from blood. TCRdb shows the sequencer as Illumina MiSeq. Multiplex PCR with BIOMED2 TRB-A/B primer pools was used to amplify TRB rearrangements. TCRdb ran its own pipeline on the public reads, namely fastp trimming at Q25 and MiXCR clone calling, and kept in-frame beta chains. Rows with one shared CDR3 protein collapse into an entry with the most common genes and DNA. The sample data list a few thousand distinct CDR3 sequences, and 25% to 35% of these were observed just once. The top ten constitute 5% to 7% of the sample. Sequenced sample: blood. All receptors derive from a human donor with active COVID-19.

The chain carries TRBV6-5 and TRBJ1-1; D might be TRBD1 (5 bases). The ends were cut back, 0 bases at V and 0 bases at J, with 8 bases in the middle. Germline-derived CDR1 and CDR2 are MNHEY and SVGAGI. CDR3 length: 15 residues. CDR3 region: CASSYSTVMNTEAFF. The DNA of the CDR3 is TGTGCCAGCAGTTACTCGACAGTTATGAACACTGAAGCTTTCTTT.

The chain recombines TRBV12-3 or TRBV12-4 with TRBJ2-3; D remains unclear. V lost 8 bases and J lost 6, with 6 bases in between. The CDR3 runs 10 residues. CDR3 nucleotides: TGTGCCAGCGCAATGGATACGCAGTATTTT. Amino acids: CASAMDTQYF.

This clonotype appeared a few times. V gene TRBV19 combines with J gene TRBJ1-5; a possible D gene is TRBD1 (6 bases). This CDR3 spans 16 amino acids. V was cut by 3 bases and J by 4 bases, with 16 bases left in between. Germline-derived CDR1 and CDR2 are LNHDA and SQIVND (reference sequence). The CDR3 DNA reads as TGTGCCAGTAGTATTAGGAGGGGGGCAGAAAATCAGCCCCAGCATTTT. Amino acid sequence: CASSIRRGAENQPQHF.

By its share, this clonotype is medium-sized. CDR3 protein: CASREGSEQYF. CDR3 in DNA: TGTGCCAGTAGAGAGGGCTCCGAGCAGTACTTC. V usage is TRBV19 and J usage is TRBJ2-7, with TRBD2 as a possible D gene (5 bases). The CDR3 contains 11 residues. V was shortened by 6 bases and J by 6 bases, with 9 bases between the two germline ends. Germline assignment: CDR1 LNHDA and CDR2 SQIVND (reference sequence).

In its sample, this clonotype is medium-sized (0.01 to 0.1%). This chain connects TRBV27 to TRBJ2-3; D ambiguous. Trimming shortened V by 5 bases and J by 2 bases, and 8 bases separated the two germline ends. Germline V gene sequence: CDR1 MNHEY, CDR2 SMNVEV (reference sequence). The CDR3 has 13 amino acids. The CDR3 DNA is TGTGCCAGCAGTGTAGAGGTCACAGATACGCAGTATTTT. This sequence encodes CASSVEVTDTQYF.

The V gene is TRBV14, the J gene TRBJ1-2; D might be TRBD1 (6 bases). CDR3 length: 12 amino acids. V was pared by 2 bases and J by 8 bases, with 9 bases between. Per the germline V gene, CDR1 is SGHDN and CDR2 is FVKESK. CDR3 in DNA: TGTGCCAGCAGCCAAAACGACAGGGGCTACACCTTC. It specifies CASSQNDRGYTF.

V is TRBV5-1 and J is TRBJ2-1; D uncertain. Germline assignment: CDR1 SGHRS and CDR2 YFSETQ. The CDR3 is 15 residues long. V was cut by 1 base and J by 0 bases, with 8 bases left in between. CDR3 amino acids: CASSLRRSSYNEQFF. The CDR3 bases are TGCGCCAGCAGCTTGCGAAGGAGCTCCTACAATGAGCAGTTCTTC.

This clonotype is medium-sized in the sample. This sequence joins TRBV5-4 and TRBJ2-3; D call uncertain. The CDR3 has 13 residues. Germline-derived CDR1 and CDR2 are SGHNT and YYREEE (reference sequence). V was pared by 4 bases and J by 1 base, with 7 bases between. CDR3 loop: CASSVQGTDTQYF. CDR3 sequence (DNA): TGTGCCAGCAGCGTGCAGGGCACAGATACGCAGTATTTT.

This clonotype was counted between two and nine times. This chain links TRBV19 with TRBJ2-4; 7 nucleotides line up with TRBD1. The germline V gene has CDR1 LNHDA and CDR2 SQIVND (reference sequence). With 1 base clipped from V and 4 bases from J, the junction kept 13 bases outside the gene matches. This CDR3 comprises 18 residues. CDR3 region: CASSIGDRGRVSKNIQYF. The CDR3 bases are TGTGCCAGTAGTATAGGGGACAGAGGGCGGGTATCAAAAAACATTCAGTACTTC.

This clonotype counts as medium-sized. The chain links TRBV6-1 to TRBJ2-1; TRBD1 or TRBD2 may be the D gene (5 bases each). V was trimmed by 7 bases and J by 2 bases, leaving 12 bases between them. Germline lookup yields CDR1 MNHNS and CDR2 SASEGT. The CDR3 has 14 residues. The CDR3 nucleotides are TGTGCCAGCACCCGGGACCCTACCTACAATGAGCAGTTCTTC. It encodes CASTRDPTYNEQFF.

This clonotype has a handful of counts. The chain couples TRBV7-2 to TRBJ2-2; TRBD1 matches 7 bases. The germline V gene encodes CDR1 SGHTA and CDR2 FQGNSA. This CDR3 has 15 amino acids. Unmatched junction bases numbered 6, after V lost 6 bases and J lost 2 bases. The CDR3 sequence is CASRTGQINTGELFF. The CDR3 DNA reads TGTGCCAGCAGAACGGGACAGATAAACACCGGGGAGCTGTTTTTT.

J is TRBJ1-1 and V is TRBV11-2; D may be TRBD1 (6 bases). This CDR3 comprises 15 residues. Trimming removed 5 bases from V and 2 bases from J, with 15 bases in between. The V gene's germline CDR1 is SGHAT and CDR2 FQNNGV. The CDR3 reads CASSPAGTFNTEAFF. CDR3 nucleotide sequence: TGTGCCAGCAGCCCCGCCGGGACATTCAACACTGAAGCTTTCTTT. Supplemented by reference TRBV11-2 and TRBJ1-1, the full variable domain reads EAGVAQSPRYKIIEKRQSVAFWCNPISGHATLYWYQQILGQGPKLLIQFQNNGVVDDSQLPKDRFSAERLKGVDSTLKIQPAKLEDSAVYLCASSPAGTFNTEAFFGQGTRLTVV.

This clonotype is medium-sized. The rearrangement uses TRBV19 and TRBJ1-1; D gene ambiguous. The CDR3 totals 17 residues. CDR1 and CDR2 from the germline V gene are LNHDA and SQIVND (reference sequence). V lost 4 bases and J lost 5, with 23 bases in between. CDR3 loop: CASSSRGSLGGRTEAFF. For the CDR3, the DNA is TGTGCCAGTAGTAGCCGGGGATCTCTGGGAGGGAGAACTGAAGCTTTCTTT.

By sample fraction, this clonotype is medium-sized (0.01 to 0.1%). V and J are TRBV29-1 and TRBJ1-1; TRBD1 might be the D (5 bases). The CDR3 is made up of 14 amino acids. V dropped 3 bases and J dropped 0 bases, with 11 bases sitting between them. CDR1 is SQVTM, CDR2 ANQGSEA, per germline. The CDR3 nucleotides are TGCAGCGTTGAGAAGTGGGGGATGAACACTGAAGCTTTCTTT. It yields the protein CSVEKWGMNTEAFF.

This clonotype was observed once. The chain joins TRBV5-1 to TRBJ1-2; a possible D gene is TRBD1 (6 bases). Germline lookup yields CDR1 SGHRS and CDR2 YFSETQ. The length of the CDR3 is 14 residues. The V end was cut by 4 bases, the J end by 3 bases, with 13 bases between. CDR3 DNA: TGCGCCAGCAGCAACCAGGGGTCCTACTATGGCTACACCTTC. Protein product: CASSNQGSYYGYTF.

This clonotype is labeled medium-sized. The V call is TRBV27, the J call TRBJ2-7, with a possible D match to TRBD2 (5 bases). From germline, CDR1 is MNHEY and CDR2 SMNVEV (reference sequence). V lost 9 bases and J 4 bases, leaving 22 bases between the germline ends. The CDR3 extends over 15 amino acids. The CDR3 coding sequence is TGTGCCAGTCGAGGCCGAGGGAGCAGATGGTACGAGCAGTACTTC. It translates to CASRGRGSRWYEQYF.

The rearrangement uses TRBV5-1 and TRBJ2-7; 9 positions agree with TRBD2. V lost 4 bases and J lost 1; bases outside the gene matches: 9. From germline, CDR1 is SGHRS and CDR2 YFSETQ. The length of the CDR3 is 16 residues. DNA for the CDR3: TGCGCCAGCAGCCAGACTAGCGGAGGGGGATCCTACGAGCAGTACTTC. Translated, it gives CASSQTSGGGSYEQYF.

The genes are TRBV5-1 and TRBJ2-7; possibly TRBD1 for D (6 bases). Trimming cost V 7 bases and J 1 base, with 18 bases left between them. This CDR3 has 15 residues. Per the germline V gene, CDR1 is SGHRS and CDR2 is YFSETQ. In DNA form, the CDR3 reads TGCGCCAGCCGAAGACAGGAGGCATTTTCCTACGAGCAGTACTTC. As protein: CASRRQEAFSYEQYF. The full variable domain, its missing parts supplied by reference TRBV5-1 and TRBJ2-7, is KAGVTQTPRYLIKTRGQQVTLSCSPISGHRSVSWYQQTPGQGLQFLFEYFSETQRNKGNFPGRFSGRQFSNSRSEMNVSTLELGDSALYLCASRRQEAFSYEQYFGPGTRLTVT.

This clonotype is labeled as medium-sized (0.01 to 0.1%). V usage is TRBV19 and J usage is TRBJ1-5, with D perhaps matching TRBD1 (5 bases). Trimming left V 6 bases short and J 0 bases short, with 15 bases between. The CDR3 is made up of 16 amino acids. Germline V gives CDR1 LNHDA, CDR2 SQIVND (reference sequence). The CDR3 loop is CASSSQGTYSNQPQHF. In DNA, the CDR3 is TGTGCCAGTAGCTCGCAGGGAACATATAGCAATCAGCCCCAGCATTTT. The variable domain in full, completed from reference TRBV19 and TRBJ1-5, reads DGGITQSPKYLFRKEGQNVTLSCEQNLNHDAMYWYRQDPGQGLRLIYYSQIVNDFQKGDIAEGYSVSREKKESFPLTVTSAQKNPTAFYLCASSSQGTYSNQPQHFGDGTRLSIL.

The rearrangement joins TRBV12-3 or TRBV12-4 to TRBJ1-6; 7 bases map to TRBD1. The CDR3 has 15 residues. Trimming at V came to 4 bases and at J to 6 bases, leaving 6 bases not matched to a gene. The CDR3: CASSSYQGGNSPLHF. CDR3 nucleotide sequence: TGTGCCAGCAGTTCATATCAGGGGGGTAATTCACCCCTCCACTTT.